The present TCR beta chain was sequenced within a study of brain T cells in children with intractable seizures. Findings of the study overall: Patients' HCMV serostatus was unknown; virus specificity rests on CDR3 similarity alone. Absence of clones before surgery may stem from lower sequencing depth.

Some clones are missing from TCRdb's copy, which holds only in-frame ones; the method was immunoSEQ multiplex PCR. In the table there are roughly 110,000 clones, roughly 92% of which are singletons. Surgery cases with the highest brain T cell transcript signatures were chosen for sequencing. Pre-surgery treatment included at least one anti-epileptic drug. Unmatched junction bases numbered 1, after V lost 1 base and J lost 2 bases. Germline V gene sequence: CDR1 ENHRY, CDR2 SYGVKD. CDR3 length equals 14 residues. Concerning this clone: As yet, its antigen is unknown.

The sequence was obtained from a boy under two years old with hemimegalencephaly and intractable seizures. Sequencing used peripheral blood, obtained at surgery. This chain connects TRBV10-3 to TRBJ2-7, with 8 bases aligning to TRBD1. The CDR3 DNA reads TGTGCCATCAGTGAGTACAGGGGGACCTACGAGCAGTACTTC. It translates to CAISEYRGTYEQYF.